Listed here are 7 T cell receptor beta chains from one sample, sequenced in a study of T cells in Graves' hyperthyroidism and ophthalmopathy. Amplification targeted TCR beta CDR3 regions from RNA transcripts. The HTBI primer set drove a first-round RT-PCR of the TCR CDR3. MiXCR, applied by TCRdb to the multiplex PCR reads, yields one record per CDR3 protein. This table holds some 320,000 distinct CDR3 sequences, around 13% found once. Sequencing was carried out using blood. These receptors came from a woman aged 40 to 49 with Graves' ophthalmopathy.

There are many counts of this clonotype. The chain carries TRBV5-1 and TRBJ1-1, with D uncertain. Germline loops: CDR1 SGHRS, CDR2 YFSETQ. Trimming removed 1 base from V and 3 bases from J, with 13 bases in between. This CDR3 is built from 15 residues. The CDR3 sequence: CASSLKRPTDTEAFF. CDR3 coding DNA: TGCGCCAGCAGCTTGAAGCGTCCGACCGACACTGAAGCTTTCTTT.

This clonotype occurred many times. The gene calls are TRBV6-1 and TRBJ2-1, with D unclear. The ends were cut back, 4 bases at V and 4 bases at J, with 8 bases in the middle. The V gene's germline CDR1 is MNHNS and CDR2 SASEGT. This CDR3 is 13 amino acids long. The CDR3 loop is CASSVTDYNEQFF. DNA for the CDR3: TGTGCCAGCAGTGTTACGGATTACAATGAGCAGTTCTTC.

The chain employs TRBV25-1 and TRBJ2-3; D possibly corresponds to TRBD1 (5 bases). CDR3 length: 14 residues. V was trimmed by 5 bases and J by 4 bases, leaving 13 bases between them. Germline CDR1 is MGHDK and CDR2 is SYGVNS. CDR3 sequence (DNA): TGTGCCAGCAGTTCAGGGAATTGGGCAGATACGCAGTATTTT. Encoded protein: CASSSGNWADTQYF.

Many counts were recorded for this clonotype. This chain links TRBV28 with TRBJ2-7; 8 nucleotides align to TRBD1. Looked up from germline, CDR1 is MDHEN and CDR2 is SYDVKM. This CDR3 is built from 14 residues. J lost 7 bases, V lost 3 bases, and 8 bases had no gene match. The CDR3 here is CASSFFRTGQEQYF. CDR3 coding DNA: TGTGCCAGCAGTTTCTTTAGGACAGGGCAAGAGCAGTACTTC.

The V call is TRBV15, the J call TRBJ2-6; possibly TRBD1 for D (5 bases). CDR3 length: 19 amino acids. The V end lost 1 base, the J end lost 3 bases, and 19 bases lay between the germline ends. From germline, CDR1 is LNHNV and CDR2 YYDKDF (reference sequence). CDR3 bases: TGTGCCACCAGCAGAGGGACATCAAGGGGCAAATATGGGGCCAACGTCCTGACTTTC. Protein: CATSRGTSRGKYGANVLTF. Supplemented by reference TRBV15 and TRBJ2-6, the full variable domain reads DAMVIQNPRYQVTQFGKPVTLSCSQTLNHNVMYWYQQKSSQAPKLLFHYYDKDFNNEADTPDNFQSRRPNTSFCFLDIRSPGLGDTAMYLCATSRGTSRGKYGANVLTFGAGSRLTVL.

This clonotype appeared a few times. The rearrangement links TRBV5-6 to TRBJ1-1; a weak D match, TRBD1 (5 bases). CDR3 length equals 14 residues. Germline-derived CDR1 and CDR2 are SGHDT and YYEEEE. Trimming took 9 bases from V and 5 from J, leaving 20 bases between them. The CDR3 sequence is CATTREGRVTEAFF. The CDR3 coding sequence is TGTGCCACAACGAGGGAGGGGCGGGTTACTGAAGCTTTCTTT. Looking up the rest from reference TRBV5-6 and TRBJ1-1 gives the full variable domain: DAGVTQSPTHLIKTRGQQVTLRCSPKSGHDTVSWYQQALGQGPQFIFQYYEEEERQRGNFPDRFSGHQFPNYSSELNVNALLLGDSALYLCATTREGRVTEAFFGQGTRLTVV.

This clonotype was recorded at least ten times. This rearrangement joins TRBV6-1 to TRBJ2-5; TRBD1 or TRBD2 may be the D gene (6 bases each). Trimming took 2 bases from V and 5 from J, leaving 15 bases between them. The CDR3 consists of 15 residues. The germline V gene encodes CDR1 MNHNS and CDR2 SASEGT. The CDR3 loop is CASSERVGGGETQYF. The CDR3 nucleotides are TGTGCCAGCAGTGAAAGGGTGGGGGGCGGGGAGACCCAGTACTTC.